These 27 T cell receptor beta chains were all obtained from the same sample, sequenced in a study of blood T cell repertoires in COVID-19 (TCRdb year 2020). The library was generated by the immunoSEQ multiplex PCR assay. TCRdb mirrors the immuneACCESS table, restricted to in-frame sequences. Some clones are absent from its copies; in checked studies, under half trace to an unresolved V gene, and the reason for the others is unknown. Within this sample are about 150,000 clones, with around 75% of them counted one time only. Clones ranked in the top ten supply approximately 15% of the sample. Sequences were obtained from peripheral blood. The origin of the receptors is an elderly woman with acute or convalescent COVID-19.

The chain joins TRBV2 to TRBJ2-1; TRBD1 agrees at 11 bases. The CDR3 consists of 15 residues. Germline V gives CDR1 SNHLY, CDR2 FYNNEI. V lost 5 bases to trimming and J lost 5 bases; unmatched junction nucleotides: 5. CDR3 in amino acids: CASSPGQGAHNEQFF. The CDR3 DNA reads TGTGCCAGCAGTCCCGGACAGGGGGCCCACAATGAGCAGTTCTTC.

This rearrangement joins TRBV9 to TRBJ2-1, with 12 bases fitting TRBD2. Looked up from germline, CDR1 is SGDLS and CDR2 is YYNGEE. There are 15 residues in the CDR3. The ends lost 2 bases at V and 9 bases at J; junction bases unmatched: 6. The CDR3 DNA reads as TGTGCCAGCAGCGTGACTAGCGGGAGAGGAAGTGAGCAGTTCTTC. This sequence encodes CASSVTSGRGSEQFF.

This rearrangement joins TRBV30 to TRBJ2-2; D unresolved. V was trimmed by 3 bases and J by 7 bases, leaving 15 bases between them. The CDR3 has 14 amino acids. The germline CDR1 and CDR2 sequences are GTSNPN and SVGIG (reference sequence). The CDR3 bases are TGTGCCTGGAGCCCCGGCTTCCGCGGCGGGGAGCTGTTTTTT. Its protein product is CAWSPGFRGGELFF.

The chain combines TRBV12-5 with TRBJ2-7; 7 bases align to TRBD2. The CDR3 length is 12 residues. Germline CDR1 and CDR2: LGHNT and FRNRAP. J was trimmed by 6 bases and V by 6 bases; bases with no gene match: 5. In DNA form, the CDR3 reads TGTGCTAGTGGGGGAGGGTTTGGCGAGCAGTACTTC. Translating gives CASGGGFGEQYF.

This chain links TRBV7-8 with TRBJ1-2; no clear D gene. The length of the CDR3 is 14 residues. V lost 3 bases and J 6 bases, leaving 14 bases between the germline ends. The germline V gene has CDR1 SGHVS and CDR2 FQNEAQ. CDR3 coding DNA: TGTGCCAGCAGCTTGACATCCCTCGCAAATGGCTACACCTTC. This encodes CASSLTSLANGYTF.

This chain links TRBV30 with TRBJ1-3; D unresolved. Trimming took off 3 bases at V and 2 bases at J, with 5 bases between the two ends. Germline V lookup: CDR1 GTSNPN, CDR2 SVGIG (reference sequence). The CDR3 runs 12 residues. CDR3: CAWSPAGNTIYF. Here the CDR3 DNA reads TGTGCCTGGAGCCCGGCTGGAAACACCATATATTTT.

This clone has just a few counts. The V and J genes are TRBV30 and TRBJ2-7, with a tentative D call TRBD1 (5 bases). Germline V gene sequence: CDR1 GTSNPN, CDR2 SVGIG (reference sequence). V was clipped by 0 bases and J by 7 bases, with 13 bases between them. CDR3 length equals 13 residues. CDR3 amino acids: CAWSVTGAREQYF. In nucleotides, the CDR3 is TGTGCCTGGAGTGTAACAGGCGCCCGGGAGCAGTACTTC.

The chain combines TRBV19 with TRBJ1-1; D is perhaps TRBD1 (6 bases). The CDR3 loop spans 14 amino acids. The germline CDR1 and CDR2 sequences are LNHDA and SQIVND (reference sequence). Trimming removed 9 bases at V and 1 base at J, with 15 bases between. The CDR3 DNA reads as TGTGCCAGCCTGTCAGGGGACACGAACACTGAAGCTTTCTTT. Translation: CASLSGDTNTEAFF. The full variable domain, in which reference TRBV19 and TRBJ1-1 provide the parts outside the CDR3, is DGGITQSPKYLFRKEGQNVTLSCEQNLNHDAMYWYRQDPGQGLRLIYYSQIVNDFQKGDIAEGYSVSREKKESFPLTVTSAQKNPTAFYLCASLSGDTNTEAFFGQGTRLTVV.

This clone was picked up one time. This chain joins TRBV5-1 and TRBJ2-2; possibly TRBD2 for D (5 bases). This CDR3 is 15 amino acids long. Germline V gene data show CDR1 as SGHRS and CDR2 as YFSETQ. V lost 0 bases and J 3 bases, leaving 9 bases between the germline ends. The CDR3 DNA is TGCGCCAGCAGCTTGGTGTTAGCGTACACCGGGGAGCTGTTTTTT. Protein sequence: CASSLVLAYTGELFF.

This chain links TRBV5-1 with TRBJ1-4; D perhaps matches TRBD1 (6 bases). Trimming cost V 7 bases and J 3 bases, with 13 bases left between them. The germline gives CDR1 SGHRS, CDR2 YFSETQ. This CDR3 spans 14 amino acids. DNA for the CDR3: TGCGCCAGCGGATCACAGGGCTCTAATGAAAAACTGTTTTTT. Translated: CASGSQGSNEKLFF.

The CDR3 DNA reads TGTGCCAGCAGCGCTCGACAGGGACAAGAGACCCAGTACTTC. Translated: CASSARQGQETQYF. The rearrangement uses TRBV3-1 (or the pseudogene TRBV3-2) and TRBJ2-5, with TRBD1 matching over 7 bases. This CDR3 is built from 14 residues. V lost 5 bases to trimming and J lost 2 bases; unmatched junction nucleotides: 5. CDR1 and CDR2 (germline): LGHDT, YNNKEL (reference sequence).

The chain recombines TRBV2 with TRBJ2-7, with 11 bases that match TRBD1. With V trimmed by 10 bases and J by 6 bases, 8 bases remained unmatched. This CDR3 spans 13 amino acids. Germline CDR1 reads SNHLY; CDR2 reads FYNNEI. CDR3 amino acids: CATSGQGVGEQYF. CDR3 in DNA: TGTGCCACCTCGGGACAGGGGGTTGGCGAGCAGTACTTC.

In this sample, this clone turned up once. This chain joins TRBV7-2 and TRBJ1-1; 7 bases map to TRBD1. The CDR3 is 15 amino acids. The trim removed 5 bases at V and 0 bases at J, leaving 6 bases unmatched. Germline CDR1 and CDR2: SGHTA and FQGNSA. The CDR3 DNA reads TGTGCCAGCAGCCCCCCGGGGACAGTGAACACTGAAGCTTTCTTT. Protein product: CASSPPGTVNTEAFF.

V and J are TRBV5-6 and TRBJ2-1; 8 bases match TRBD2. Germline values: CDR1 SGHDT, CDR2 YYEEEE. The V segment lost 4 bases and the J segment 6 bases; nucleotides outside the gene matches: 12. The CDR3 consists of 16 residues. As DNA, the CDR3 is TGTGCCAGCAGCAACCCTCGGGCGGGAGGTCCCAATGAGCAGTTCTTC. It codes for CASSNPRAGGPNEQFF.

This chain uses TRBV4-1 with TRBJ1-1; D is undetermined. Deletions cut 5 bases from V and 6 bases from J, with 13 bases between. This CDR3 contains 13 residues. Germline CDR1 reads MGHRA; CDR2 reads YSYEKL. CDR3 region: CASSLNPGPEAFF. In DNA form, the CDR3 reads TGCGCCAGCAGCTTAAATCCCGGTCCTGAAGCTTTCTTT.

V is TRBV10-1 and J is TRBJ2-7; D call uncertain. The germline V gene has CDR1 WNHNN and CDR2 SYGVQD (reference sequence). The CDR3 loop spans 15 amino acids. Deletions cut 3 bases from V and 0 bases from J, with 12 bases between. CDR3: CASSDGGWSSYEQYF. CDR3 nucleotide sequence: TGCGCCAGCAGTGACGGTGGCTGGAGCTCCTACGAGCAGTACTTC.

This clone was seen a few times. The gene calls are TRBV5-1 and TRBJ2-5; 9 positions match TRBD2. V lost 4 bases, J lost 1 base, and 8 bases stayed unmatched. Germline CDR1 reads SGHRS; CDR2 reads YFSETQ. The CDR3 is 16 residues long. The CDR3 DNA is TGCGCCAGCAGCCCACCACTAGCGGGCCCCCAAGAGACCCAGTACTTC. It translates to CASSPPLAGPQETQYF.

The J gene is TRBJ1-5, the V gene TRBV6-1; maybe TRBD1 (6 bases). The CDR3 runs to 14 residues. Trimming stripped 1 base from V and 7 bases from J, with 11 bases between. CDR1 MNHNS and CDR2 SASEGT come from the germline V gene. This chain's CDR3 is CASSEGGTFQPQHF. The CDR3 bases are TGTGCCAGCAGTGAAGGAGGGACATTCCAGCCCCAGCATTTT.

The chain joins TRBV19 to TRBJ1-2; the match to TRBD1 covers 9 bases. The CDR3 extends over 15 amino acids. CDR1 is LNHDA, CDR2 SQIVND, per germline (reference sequence). The junction had 5 bases not matched to a gene; V was cut back by 4 bases and J by 2 bases. CDR3 sequence reads: CASSKPGTGNYGYTF. The CDR3, as DNA: TGTGCCAGTAGTAAACCCGGGACAGGGAACTATGGCTACACCTTC.

The J gene is TRBJ1-4, the V gene TRBV7-2; D perhaps matches TRBD1 (6 bases). In germline, CDR1 is SGHTA, CDR2 FQGNSA. The V and J ends lost 5 bases and 5 bases respectively, with 12 bases between them. CDR3 length: 14 residues. The CDR3 DNA reads TGTGCCAGCAGCACGGACAGACAGAATGAAAAACTGTTTTTT. This encodes CASSTDRQNEKLFF.

This chain joins TRBV18 and TRBJ1-1, with 10 bases identical to TRBD1. The germline V gene has CDR1 KGHSH and CDR2 LQKENI. The V gene end was trimmed by 3 bases and the J gene end by 4 bases; junction bases not matched to a gene: 14. The CDR3 length is 18 residues. For the CDR3, the DNA is TGTGCCAGCTCACCTCTCCCCCACCCGGGACAGGGGAGCACTGAAGCTTTCTTT. Amino acid sequence: CASSPLPHPGQGSTEAFF.

V is TRBV10-2 and J is TRBJ2-7; perhaps TRBD2 as D (7 bases). There are 13 residues in the CDR3. V was cut by 7 bases and J by 2 bases, with 12 bases left in between. Germline V CDR1 and CDR2: WSHSY, SAAADI. CDR3 in amino acids: CASKGGGPYEQYF. In nucleotides, the CDR3 is TGCGCCAGCAAGGGGGGAGGGCCCTACGAGCAGTACTTC.

The CDR3 nucleotides are TGTGCCAGCAGCCCCAGTAGCGGGGGGGCCCTCGAGCAGTACTTC. It yields the protein CASSPSSGGALEQYF. The genes are TRBV7-2 and TRBJ2-7, with 11 bases identical to TRBD2. From germline, CDR1 is SGHTA and CDR2 FQGNSA. This CDR3 is 15 amino acids long. With V trimmed by 5 bases and J by 6 bases, 9 bases remained unmatched.

This clone was seen only once. The rearrangement joins TRBV5-4 to TRBJ1-4; 7 bases fit TRBD1. Germline CDR1 reads SGHNT; CDR2 reads YYREEE (reference sequence). The trim removed 3 bases at V and 4 bases at J, leaving 3 bases unmatched. The CDR3 runs to 14 residues. CDR3 sequence reads: CASSSGTVNEKLFF. The DNA of the CDR3 is TGTGCCAGCAGCTCCGGGACAGTTAATGAAAAACTGTTTTTT.

This clone turned up a few times. The chain combines TRBV7-8 with TRBJ1-2; a possible D gene is TRBD1 (5 bases). Germline lookup yields CDR1 SGHVS and CDR2 FQNEAQ. The V end lost 5 bases, the J end lost 4 bases, and 11 bases lay between the germline ends. This CDR3 has 13 residues. The CDR3 nucleotides are TGTGCCAGCAGCGGGGCGGGGGGCTATGGCTACACCTTC. As protein: CASSGAGGYGYTF.

This chain links TRBV2 with TRBJ1-6; 10 bases match TRBD1. V dropped 6 bases and J dropped 8; count of bases not matched to a gene: 13. CDR3 length: 17 amino acids. Germline CDR1 is SNHLY and CDR2 is FYNNEI. The CDR3 DNA is TGTGCCAGCAGAGCGGGACAGGGGAACAACCGGTATTCACCCCTCCACTTT. Its translation: CASRAGQGNNRYSPLHF.

This chain uses TRBV21-1 with TRBJ1-5; the table's D call, TRBD1, was not checked against the DNA. TRBV21-1 is a documented pseudogene. There are 14 residues in the CDR3. The CDR3 nucleotides are TGTGCCAGCAGCAAGGGCAGGGCCTTGAAGCCCCAGCATTTT. Translated, it gives CASSKGRALKPQHF.